This T cell receptor (beta chain) was recorded in a study of T cells after posttransplantation cyclophosphamide. Broader study findings: Skin or GI-infiltrating T cells shared few TRB sequences with blood. Donor CD8+ memory clones often dominated recipient blood repertoires at later times. Recipient CMV seropositivity and CMV reactivation strongly tracked TRB clonality.

As for this clone: Its antigen is unidentified.

Here immunoSEQ multiplex PCR was the method, and the copy in TCRdb shows in-frame clones only, minus some. The sample comprises some 14,000 clones, roughly 80% of which are singletons, and around 1.2% rests with the top ten. The related graft donor's blood sample was taken on the day of bone marrow donation. Deletions cut 7 bases from V and 10 bases from J, with 15 bases between. The CDR3 is 12 residues long. Germline CDR1 is SEHNR and CDR2 is FQNEAQ (reference sequence). This sequence joins TRBV7-9 and TRBJ2-3; a weak D match, TRBD2 (7 bases). Sequencing was performed on memory CD4+ T cells sorted from PBMCs. The sequence was collected from a man aged 50-59 years. The CDR3 bases are TGTGCCAGCACCGAGGGGGGGGGCCCGCAGTATTTT. The encoded protein is CASTEGGGPQYF.